In this sample, the clone carrying this TCR beta chain turned up once. The antigen is not known. This entry comes from a study of post-analysis software for immune sequencing data. About the study: The disease courses spanned relapsing-remitting, secondary progressive and progressive-relapsing forms of multiple sclerosis.

Study outcomes and limitations: The study found TRBV5-6, TRBV5-1 and TRBV20-1 among five or six TRBV segments more frequent in patients than controls. Normalized Chao1 diversity in multiple sclerosis patients fell significantly below that of controls.

Unique molecular identifiers were carried by the TCR beta cDNA libraries. TCRdb analysed the PCR reads with MiXCR anew, one entry per CDR3 protein. In the table there are 450,000 to 700,000 distinct CDR3 sequences, roughly 45% of which are singletons. V was shortened by 2 bases and J by 4 bases, with 9 bases between the two germline ends. The CDR3 covers 13 residues. CDR1 and CDR2 (germline): SGHRS, YFSETQ. The J gene is TRBJ1-1, the V gene TRBV5-1; tentatively, D is TRBD1 (6 bases). This TCR was sampled from a girl aged 5-17 years with multiple sclerosis. Material for sequencing was blood. For the CDR3, the DNA is TGCGCCAGCAGCTTTGGGACATTCACTGAAGCTTTCTTT. Its protein product is CASSFGTFTEAFF.